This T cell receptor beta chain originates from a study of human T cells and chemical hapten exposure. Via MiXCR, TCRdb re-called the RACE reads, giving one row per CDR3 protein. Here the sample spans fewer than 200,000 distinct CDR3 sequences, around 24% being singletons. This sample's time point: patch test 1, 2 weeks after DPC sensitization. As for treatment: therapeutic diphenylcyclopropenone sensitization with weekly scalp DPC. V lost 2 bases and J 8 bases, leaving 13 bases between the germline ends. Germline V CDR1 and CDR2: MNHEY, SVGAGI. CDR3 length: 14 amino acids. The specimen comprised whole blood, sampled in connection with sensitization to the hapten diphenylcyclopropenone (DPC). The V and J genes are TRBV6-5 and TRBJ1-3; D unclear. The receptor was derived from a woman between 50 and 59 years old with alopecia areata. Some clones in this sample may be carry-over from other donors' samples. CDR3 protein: CASSYRVALDTIYF. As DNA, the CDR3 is TGTGCCAGCAGTTACAGGGTGGCCTTAGACACCATATATTTT.